The TCR beta chain under discussion was sequenced for a study of neoadjuvant nivolumab and ipilimumab in lung cancer. Assay used: immunoSEQ multiplex PCR; TCRdb lists only in-frame clones, some missing. The data contain fewer than 20,000 clones, roughly three quarters of them singletons. This CDR3 is 14 amino acids long. Trimming took off 5 bases at V and 8 bases at J, with 15 bases between the two ends. Germline values: CDR1 SEHNR, CDR2 FQNEAQ (reference sequence). This sequence originates from an adult with non-small cell lung cancer. V and J are TRBV7-9 and TRBJ1-4, with D uncertain. The source was tumor tissue, collected after neoadjuvant nivolumab, alone or with ipilimumab, at or shortly before surgery. CDR3 sequence: CASSHQTLGEKLFF. CDR3 bases: TGTGCCAGCAGCCACCAGACCCTCGGAGAAAAACTGTTTTTT.